This T cell receptor (beta chain) was profiled in a study of T cells in Graves' hyperthyroidism and ophthalmopathy. Study outcomes and limitations: Ophthalmopathy was model-predicted a median roughly 6.5 months pre-onset.

Regarding this clonotype: Its antigen is currently unknown.

Amplified TCR beta CDR3 regions came from RNA transcripts. HTBI primers were the set used in a first-round RT-PCR of the TCR CDR3. MiXCR, applied by TCRdb to the multiplex PCR reads, yields one record per CDR3 protein. The repertoire holds approximately 560,000 distinct CDR3 sequences, with just over 45% as singletons. Trimming at V came to 5 bases and at J to 4 bases, leaving 14 bases not matched to a gene. CDR1 is SNHLY and CDR2 is FYNNEI in the germline V gene. The CDR3 length is 16 residues. The sample was peripheral blood or thyroid tissue (not recorded which). The TCR sequence derives from a woman aged 18-30 years with Graves' hyperthyroidism. The chain combines TRBV2 with TRBJ2-7; TRBD2 matches at 7 bases. The CDR3 coding sequence is TGTGCCAGCAGTTCCCTTGGCGGGAGAGGGGATTACGAGCAGTACTTC. Encoded protein: CASSSLGGRGDYEQYF.